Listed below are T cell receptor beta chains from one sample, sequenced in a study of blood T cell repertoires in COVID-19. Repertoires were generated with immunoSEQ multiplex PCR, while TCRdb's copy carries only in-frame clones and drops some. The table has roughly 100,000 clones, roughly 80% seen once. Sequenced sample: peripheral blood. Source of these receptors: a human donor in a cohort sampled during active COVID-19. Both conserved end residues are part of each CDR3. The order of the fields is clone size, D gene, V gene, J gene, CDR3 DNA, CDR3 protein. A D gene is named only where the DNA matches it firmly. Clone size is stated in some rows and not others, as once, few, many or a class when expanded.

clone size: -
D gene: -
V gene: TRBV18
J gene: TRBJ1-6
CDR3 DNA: TGTGCCAGCTCACCACCGTCACTGGGACACAATTCACCCCTCCACTTT
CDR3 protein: CASSPPSLGHNSPLHF

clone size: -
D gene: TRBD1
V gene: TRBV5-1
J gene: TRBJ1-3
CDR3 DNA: TGCGCCAGCAGCTTCCAAAAAATCAGACAGGGAGCAGGAAACACCATATATTTT
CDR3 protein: CASSFQKIRQGAGNTIYF

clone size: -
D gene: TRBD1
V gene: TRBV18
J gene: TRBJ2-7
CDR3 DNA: TGTGCCAGCTCACCAGGAGGAGGGACAGGGGCCTACGAGCAGTACTTC
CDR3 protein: CASSPGGGTGAYEQYF

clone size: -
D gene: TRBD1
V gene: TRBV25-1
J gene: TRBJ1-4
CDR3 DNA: TGTGCCAGCAGTGTGAGGGAAGGGACAGCTCAAAATGAAAAACTGTTTTTT
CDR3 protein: CASSVREGTAQNEKLFF

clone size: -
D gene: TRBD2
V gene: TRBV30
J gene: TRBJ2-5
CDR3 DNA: TGTGCCTGGACCTCACTAGCGGGGGGATGGACCCAGTACTTC
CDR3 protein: CAWTSLAGGWTQYF

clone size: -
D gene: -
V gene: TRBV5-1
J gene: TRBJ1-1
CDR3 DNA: TGCGCCAGCAGCAGATCGGGACAAAACACTGAAGCTTTCTTT
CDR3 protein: CASSRSGQNTEAFF

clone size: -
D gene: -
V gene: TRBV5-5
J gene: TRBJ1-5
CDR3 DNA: TGTGCCAGCACCTGGGAGGGGACCTATCGCCTTAATCAGCCCCAGCATTTT
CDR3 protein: CASTWEGTYRLNQPQHF

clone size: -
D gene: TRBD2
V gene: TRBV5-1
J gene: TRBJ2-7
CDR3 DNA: TGCGCCAGCAGCTTGGTTCCTAGCGGGGGCTACGAGCAGTACTTC
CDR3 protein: CASSLVPSGGYEQYF

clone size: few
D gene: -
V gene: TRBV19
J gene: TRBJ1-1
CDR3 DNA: TGTGCCAGTAGTATAAAACAGACAGGTTCGGCTGAAGCTTTCTTT
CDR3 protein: CASSIKQTGSAEAFF

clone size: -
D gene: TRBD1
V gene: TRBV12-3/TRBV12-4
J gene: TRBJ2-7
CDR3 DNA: TGTGCCAGCAGTTTCGACAGGGGCGAGCAGTACTTC
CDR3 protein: CASSFDRGEQYF

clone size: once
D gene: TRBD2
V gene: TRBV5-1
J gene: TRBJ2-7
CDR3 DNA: TGCGCCAGCAGGATAGCGGGGGGGATACGCTCCTACGAGCAGTACTTC
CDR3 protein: CASRIAGGIRSYEQYF

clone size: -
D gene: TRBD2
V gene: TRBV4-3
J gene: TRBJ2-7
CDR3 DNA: TGCGCCAGCAGCCAAGATCTAGCGGCGAGCTCCTACGAGCAGTACTTC
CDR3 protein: CASSQDLAASSYEQYF

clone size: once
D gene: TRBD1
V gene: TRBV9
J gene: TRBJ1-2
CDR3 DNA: TGTGCCAGCAGCTCGCAGGGGGCAATTGAAAGCTATGGCTACACCTTC
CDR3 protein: CASSSQGAIESYGYTF

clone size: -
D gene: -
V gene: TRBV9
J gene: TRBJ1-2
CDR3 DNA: TGTGCCAGCAGCGTAGGTGTCTCCCGTGGGGGGGGCTACACCTTC
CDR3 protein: CASSVGVSRGGGYTF

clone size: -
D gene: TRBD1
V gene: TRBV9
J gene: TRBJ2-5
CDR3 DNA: TGTGCCAGCAGCATCGGACAGGTGCGGGAGACCCAGTACTTC
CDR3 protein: CASSIGQVRETQYF

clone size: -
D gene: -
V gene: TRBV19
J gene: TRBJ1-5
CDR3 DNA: TGTGCCAGTAGTACCGGACCAGGGACCCAGCATTTT
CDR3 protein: CASSTGPGTQHF